This T cell receptor (beta chain) originates from a study of cytomegalovirus exposure and HLA in healthy donors. This CDR3 has 16 amino acids. Deletions cut 4 bases from V and 0 bases from J, with 12 bases between. Germline values: CDR1 LGHNA, CDR2 YSLEER. The PCR was carried out with 60 Vbeta primers and 13 Jbeta primers. Measured with immunoSEQ multiplex PCR; TCRdb has only the in-frame clones, and not every one. The table includes some 180,000 clones, under 85% detected once. The J gene is TRBJ1-4, the V gene TRBV4-3; D not certain. The receptor was derived from a woman under 30 in good health and CMV-seropositive. The material sequenced was PBMCs. The CDR3, as DNA: TGCGCCAGCAGCCCGTGGAGGGCCGCAACTAATGAAAAACTGTTTTTT. This encodes CASSPWRAATNEKLFF.